This entry lists 31 T cell receptor beta chains sequenced from one sample in a study of OX40 agonist ivuxolimab in advanced cancers. Some clones are missing from TCRdb's copy, which holds only in-frame ones; the method was immunoSEQ multiplex PCR. The table has roughly 40,000 clones, around 90% seen once; the top ten hold 5.5% to 7.5%. Sequenced material: CD4+ or CD8+ T cells sorted from blood, taken in a trial of the OX40 agonist ivuxolimab. These TCRs come from an adult with an advanced solid tumor such as melanoma, head and neck, liver or kidney cancer.

The chain carries TRBV19 and TRBJ2-3; tentatively, D is TRBD1 (6 bases). V was cut by 6 bases and J by 2 bases, with 18 bases left in between. There are 16 residues in the CDR3. CDR1 is LNHDA and CDR2 is SQIVND in the germline V gene (reference sequence). The CDR3 region has the DNA TGTGCCAGTAGCGCCAGGAGTTGGACAGCCACAGATACGCAGTATTTT. Translation: CASSARSWTATDTQYF.

The rearrangement links TRBV5-4 to TRBJ2-5, with a weak D call TRBD2 (6 bases). The CDR3 has 15 amino acids. Germline CDR1 is SGHNT and CDR2 is YYREEE (reference sequence). Trimming removed 1 base at V and 5 bases at J, with 15 bases between. CDR3 in amino acids: CASSLISEGAETQYF. CDR3 coding DNA: TGTGCCAGCAGCTTGATTTCGGAGGGAGCGGAGACCCAGTACTTC. The whole variable domain, filled in from reference TRBV5-4 and TRBJ2-5, reads ETGVTQSPTHLIKTRGQQVTLRCSSQSGHNTVSWYQQALGQGPQFIFQYYREEENGRGNFPPRFSGLQFPNYSSELNVNALELDDSALYLCASSLISEGAETQYFGPGTRLLVL.

The genes are TRBV27 and TRBJ2-7; D possibly uses TRBD1 or TRBD2 (5 bases each). CDR1 and CDR2 from the germline V gene are MNHEY and SMNVEV (reference sequence). The CDR3 covers 11 residues. Trimming cost V 3 bases and J 6 bases, with 6 bases left between them. DNA for the CDR3: TGTGCCAGCAGTTTTGGGGGCGAGCAGTACTTC. It encodes CASSFGGEQYF.

The chain employs TRBV10-3 and TRBJ2-5; a possible D gene is TRBD2 (6 bases). V was pared by 10 bases and J by 4 bases, with 19 bases between. The V gene's germline CDR1 is ENHRY and CDR2 SYGVKD. The CDR3 length is 14 residues. CDR3 bases: TGTGCCACTTCGGGAGTGGGGGTTCCAGAGACCCAGTACTTC. Its protein is CATSGVGVPETQYF.

This clone was detected only once. This chain joins TRBV7-8 and TRBJ2-7; D uncertain. The CDR3 loop spans 13 amino acids. Germline V lookup: CDR1 SGHVS, CDR2 FQNEAQ. Trimming removed 1 base from V and 0 bases from J, with 4 bases in between. CDR3 loop: CASSLDTSYEQYF. The CDR3 coding sequence is TGTGCCAGCAGCTTAGACACCTCCTACGAGCAGTACTTC.

This rearrangement joins TRBV5-1 to TRBJ2-1; the D gene is possibly TRBD2 (6 bases). This CDR3 region has 17 residues. Germline values: CDR1 SGHRS, CDR2 YFSETQ. Trimming cost V 0 bases and J 7 bases, with 20 bases left between them. CDR3 sequence: CASSLAPRGESGNEQFF. CDR3 DNA: TGCGCCAGCAGCTTGGCCCCGCGCGGGGAATCTGGTAATGAGCAGTTCTTC.

V and J are TRBV9 and TRBJ2-1; D unresolved. The V and J ends lost 4 bases and 4 bases respectively, with 3 bases between them. This CDR3 has 11 residues. Germline CDR1 SGDLS, CDR2 YYNGEE. In DNA form, the CDR3 reads TGTGCCAGCAGCACGTACAATGAGCAGTTCTTC. This codes for CASSTYNEQFF.

This rearrangement joins TRBV11-2 to TRBJ2-7, with D possibly being TRBD1 (6 bases). Trimming removed 2 bases at V and 5 bases at J, with 19 bases between. The germline CDR1 and CDR2 sequences are SGHAT and FQNNGV. The CDR3 loop spans 16 amino acids. DNA of the CDR3: TGTGCCAGCAGCTTAAGCTTTCGTAGGGGGTCCCACGAGCAGTACTTC. Residues: CASSLSFRRGSHEQYF. Full variable domain (rest looked up from reference TRBV11-2 and TRBJ2-7): EAGVAQSPRYKIIEKRQSVAFWCNPISGHATLYWYQQILGQGPKLLIQFQNNGVVDDSQLPKDRFSAERLKGVDSTLKIQPAKLEDSAVYLCASSLSFRRGSHEQYFGPGTRLTVT.

With regard to this clone: The same CDR3 arises from other DNA sequences in this sample as well. V gene TRBV9 combines with J gene TRBJ2-2; D possibly corresponds to TRBD1 (5 bases). The V gene's germline CDR1 is SGDLS and CDR2 YYNGEE. V lost 0 bases and J lost 5, with 14 bases in between. CDR3 length equals 16 residues. The CDR3 is CASSVGAGRSTGELFF. The CDR3, as DNA: TGTGCCAGCAGCGTAGGAGCAGGGCGGTCGACCGGGGAGCTGTTTTTT.

This clone has a handful of counts. The genes are TRBV28 and TRBJ2-1, with D perhaps TRBD1 (7 bases). The CDR3 length is 15 residues. Trimming pared 8 bases from V and 8 bases from J, leaving 22 bases between. Germline V gene lookup returns CDR1 MDHEN and CDR2 SYDVKM. CDR3 bases: TGTGCCAGCCAGACAGGGACTCTGGGAAACGATGAGCAGTTCTTC. Protein sequence: CASQTGTLGNDEQFF.

This clone was seen just once. This chain joins TRBV6-1 and TRBJ1-2; the match to TRBD1 covers 9 bases. V dropped 8 bases and J dropped 6; count of bases not matched to a gene: 10. CDR1 and CDR2 (germline): MNHNS, SASEGT. The CDR3 covers 14 residues. The CDR3 reads CASRPTTGGHGYTF. CDR3 DNA sequence: TGTGCCAGCCGGCCTACTACAGGGGGCCATGGCTACACCTTC.

The genes are TRBV11-2 and TRBJ1-2; D may be TRBD1 (6 bases). The CDR3 loop spans 14 amino acids. The germline V gene has CDR1 SGHAT and CDR2 FQNNGV. V was shortened by 5 bases and J by 0 bases, with 10 bases between the two germline ends. CDR3 bases: TGTGCCAGCAGCCGGGGACATTCTAACTATGGCTACACCTTC. It is translated as CASSRGHSNYGYTF.

The chain employs TRBV6-1 and TRBJ1-2, with D possibly TRBD1 on 5 matching bases. In germline, CDR1 is MNHNS, CDR2 SASEGT. This CDR3 is built from 14 residues. V gave up 7 bases and J gave up 4 bases, with 16 bases separating them. CDR3 nucleotide sequence: TGTGCCAGCATACGGAAGGGGCAGACCTATGGCTACACCTTC. This codes for CASIRKGQTYGYTF.

V usage is TRBV28 and J usage is TRBJ1-1; no reliable D call. The germline gives CDR1 MDHEN, CDR2 SYDVKM. The V and J ends lost 5 bases and 1 base respectively, with 11 bases between them. This CDR3 has 14 amino acids. This CDR3 reads CASSKGIRNTEAFF. The CDR3 bases are TGTGCCAGCAGTAAAGGCATTCGGAACACTGAAGCTTTCTTT.

The V gene is TRBV27, the J gene TRBJ2-7; D is perhaps TRBD1 (6 bases). Germline CDR1 and CDR2: MNHEY and SMNVEV (reference sequence). V lost 8 bases and J 0 bases, leaving 14 bases between the germline ends. This CDR3 has 14 amino acids. CDR3 bases: TGTGCCAGCCATCCACAGGGAAACTCCTACGAGCAGTACTTC. Amino acid sequence: CASHPQGNSYEQYF.

The rearrangement links TRBV15 to TRBJ2-7; perhaps TRBD1 as D (6 bases). Germline CDR1 is LNHNV and CDR2 is YYDKDF (reference sequence). The CDR3 contains 18 residues. Trimming stripped 3 bases from V and 0 bases from J, with 21 bases between. The DNA of the CDR3 is TGTGCCACCAGCAGTCGACAGGAGCCGGGACGCATCTCCTACGAGCAGTACTTC. Its protein is CATSSRQEPGRISYEQYF.

This chain joins TRBV30 and TRBJ2-4; perhaps TRBD1 as D (5 bases). The CDR3 loop spans 14 amino acids. V lost 0 bases, J lost 5 bases, and 11 bases lay in between. The germline CDR1 and CDR2 sequences are GTSNPN and SVGIG (reference sequence). The chain's CDR3 is CAWSVGQGENIQYF. Written as DNA, the CDR3 is TGTGCCTGGAGTGTGGGGCAGGGTGAAAACATTCAGTACTTC.

With respect to this clone: Its ends do not fully match the called genes, so a read error is possible. The rearrangement uses TRBV7-7 and TRBJ2-3; D may be TRBD2 (6 bases). Germline V gene lookup returns CDR1 SSHAT and CDR2 FNYEAQ (reference sequence). This CDR3 has 15 residues. The CDR3 loop reads CASSRTSHGADTQYF. The DNA for the CDR3 is TGTGCTAGCAGCAGAACTAGCCACGGAGCGGATACGCAGTATTTT.

J is TRBJ1-4 and V is TRBV7-8, with D unclear. The CDR3 covers 14 residues. The V and J ends lost 5 bases and 2 bases respectively, with 9 bases between them. Looked up from germline, CDR1 is SGHVS and CDR2 is FQNEAQ. The CDR3 here is CASSPSRTNEKLFF. The CDR3 coding sequence is TGTGCCAGCAGCCCTTCCCGTACTAATGAAAAACTGTTTTTT.

The chain is built from TRBV6-6 and TRBJ2-3, with 9 bases fitting TRBD2. From germline, CDR1 is MNHNY and CDR2 SVGAGI (reference sequence). The CDR3 contains 15 residues. V dropped 4 bases and J dropped 2; count of bases not matched to a gene: 4. The CDR3 nucleotides read TGTGCCAGCAGTTTAGTAGCGGGAGTCACAGATACGCAGTATTTT. Protein: CASSLVAGVTDTQYF.

This sequence joins TRBV6-1 and TRBJ2-3, with TRBD1 identical over 7 bases. The trim removed 7 bases at V and 2 bases at J, leaving 6 bases unmatched. CDR1 is MNHNS and CDR2 is SASEGT in the germline V gene. The CDR3 totals 14 residues. The CDR3 is CASKMTGSTDTQYF. The CDR3 DNA sequence: TGTGCCAGCAAAATGACAGGGTCCACAGATACGCAGTATTTT.

V is TRBV5-6 and J is TRBJ2-7; D remains ambiguous. The CDR3 is 13 residues long. Germline V gene data show CDR1 as SGHDT and CDR2 as YYEEEE. Trimming took off 0 bases at V and 6 bases at J, with 10 bases between the two ends. In DNA, the CDR3 is TGTGCCAGCAGCTTGGCCAACGACCGCGAGCAGTACTTC. Its protein is CASSLANDREQYF.

The chain carries TRBV6-1 and TRBJ2-7, with TRBD2 matching over 8 bases. This CDR3 has 14 residues. In germline, CDR1 is MNHNS, CDR2 SASEGT. The trim removed 4 bases at V and 0 bases at J, leaving 2 bases unmatched. The CDR3 DNA is TGTGCCAGCAGTGTCACTAGCGGCTCCTACGAGCAGTACTTC. Amino acid sequence: CASSVTSGSYEQYF.

The V call is TRBV7-2, the J call TRBJ2-5; D is unclear. The CDR3 is 14 amino acids. The germline V gene has CDR1 SGHTA and CDR2 FQGNSA. Trimming removed 5 bases from V and 4 bases from J, with 14 bases in between. As DNA, the CDR3 is TGTGCCAGCAGCGCCGAGTGGGTCCGAGAGACCCAGTACTTC. Translating it yields CASSAEWVRETQYF.

The chain links TRBV7-2 to TRBJ2-1, with D possibly matching TRBD2 (5 bases). The CDR3 totals 13 residues. Trimming cost V 1 base and J 9 bases, with 10 bases left between them. Germline CDR1 and CDR2: SGHTA and FQGNSA. In nucleotides, the CDR3 is TGTGCCAGCAGCTTAGGAGGGTTTAGTGAGCAGTTCTTC. Encoded protein: CASSLGGFSEQFF.

CDR3 protein: CASSIRTGNEKLFF. In DNA, the CDR3 is TGTGCCAGCAGCATCAGGACAGGGAATGAAAAACTGTTTTTT. This chain links TRBV5-4 with TRBJ1-4, with 8 bases fitting TRBD1. Germline values: CDR1 SGHNT, CDR2 YYREEE (reference sequence). The CDR3 loop spans 14 amino acids. J lost 5 bases, V lost 4 bases, and 4 bases had no gene match.

The chain employs TRBV5-1 and TRBJ2-7, with D unresolved. The germline V gene encodes CDR1 SGHRS and CDR2 YFSETQ. The CDR3 extends over 13 amino acids. Between the trimmed V and J ends, which lost 2 bases and 4 bases, there was a span of 10 bases. This CDR3 is CASSLEGKYEQYF. The CDR3 DNA follows: TGCGCCAGCAGCTTAGAAGGCAAATACGAGCAGTACTTC.

This rearrangement joins TRBV27 to TRBJ1-5, with 8 bases aligning to TRBD1. Per the germline V gene, CDR1 is MNHEY and CDR2 is SMNVEV (reference sequence). There are 17 residues in the CDR3. J was trimmed by 0 bases and V by 6 bases; bases with no gene match: 10. The CDR3: CASSRAPGQVSNQPQHF. CDR3 nucleotide sequence: TGTGCCAGCAGCCGTGCCCCGGGACAGGTTAGCAATCAGCCCCAGCATTTT.

The chain uses TRBV2 and TRBJ1-5, with D unresolved. The CDR3 is 15 amino acids. V lost 6 bases to trimming and J lost 4 bases, with 16 bases between them. Germline V CDR1 and CDR2: SNHLY, FYNNEI. CDR3: CASRETTGANQPQHF. DNA for the CDR3: TGTGCCAGCAGAGAGACAACCGGAGCGAATCAGCCCCAGCATTTT.

J is TRBJ2-5 and V is TRBV9; 12 bases fit TRBD2. With V trimmed by 0 bases and J by 4 bases, 7 bases remained unmatched. Germline CDR1 is SGDLS and CDR2 is YYNGEE. The CDR3 totals 17 residues. This CDR3 is CASSVDPRLAGVETQYF. The DNA for the CDR3 is TGTGCCAGCAGCGTAGATCCAAGACTAGCGGGAGTAGAGACCCAGTACTTC.

This chain connects TRBV5-4 to TRBJ2-3; 8 positions agree with TRBD2. With V trimmed by 1 base and J by 11 bases, 3 bases remained unmatched. Germline V gives CDR1 SGHNT, CDR2 YYREEE (reference sequence). The CDR3 totals 12 residues. The CDR3 DNA follows: TGTGCCAGCAGCTTGAGCGGGAGCAAGCAGTATTTT. This translates into CASSLSGSKQYF.